This T cell receptor (beta chain) was obtained from a study of T-cell memory formation after mild COVID-19. The overall study: Clustering of TCRs was largely donor specific.

Each CDR3 protein gets one entry after TCRdb re-called the 5' RACE reads with MiXCR. This sample has about half a million distinct CDR3 sequences, with 15% to 20% found just once. Material: PBMCs or a T cell subset sorted from them (not recorded which). The TCR sequence derives from an adult woman who had mild COVID-19 (a few samples of this study predate the infection). Cell type and time point are not known.

The CDR3 here is CASSLAGQGVYYGYTF. The DNA for the CDR3 is TGCGCCAGCAGCTTGGCGGGACAGGGGGTATACTATGGCTACACCTTC. The J gene is TRBJ1-2, the V gene TRBV5-1; 11 bases are a match to TRBD1. The V gene end was trimmed by 0 bases and the J gene end by 3 bases; junction bases not matched to a gene: 4. Germline V gene sequence: CDR1 SGHRS, CDR2 YFSETQ. The CDR3 has 16 residues.